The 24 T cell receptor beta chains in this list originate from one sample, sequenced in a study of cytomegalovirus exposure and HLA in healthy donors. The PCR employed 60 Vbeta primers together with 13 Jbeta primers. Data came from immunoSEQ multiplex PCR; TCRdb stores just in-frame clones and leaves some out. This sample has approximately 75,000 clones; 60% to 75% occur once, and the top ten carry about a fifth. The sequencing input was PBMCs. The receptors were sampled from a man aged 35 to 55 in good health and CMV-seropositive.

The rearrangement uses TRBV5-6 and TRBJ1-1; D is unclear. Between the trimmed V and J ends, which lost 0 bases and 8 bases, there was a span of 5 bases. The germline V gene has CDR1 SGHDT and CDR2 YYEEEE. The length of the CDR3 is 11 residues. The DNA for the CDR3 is TGTGCCAGCAGCTTGGGACTAGAAGCTTTCTTT. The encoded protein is CASSLGLEAFF. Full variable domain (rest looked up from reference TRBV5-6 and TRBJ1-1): DAGVTQSPTHLIKTRGQQVTLRCSPKSGHDTVSWYQQALGQGPQFIFQYYEEEERQRGNFPDRFSGHQFPNYSSELNVNALLLGDSALYLCASSLGLEAFFGQGTRLTVV.

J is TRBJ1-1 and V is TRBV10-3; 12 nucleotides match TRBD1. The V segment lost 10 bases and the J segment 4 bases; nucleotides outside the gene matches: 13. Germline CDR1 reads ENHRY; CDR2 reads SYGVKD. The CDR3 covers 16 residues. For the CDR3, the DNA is TGTGCCACTTTACCGGGACAGGGGGCAGGGGGCACTGAAGCTTTCTTT. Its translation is CATLPGQGAGGTEAFF.

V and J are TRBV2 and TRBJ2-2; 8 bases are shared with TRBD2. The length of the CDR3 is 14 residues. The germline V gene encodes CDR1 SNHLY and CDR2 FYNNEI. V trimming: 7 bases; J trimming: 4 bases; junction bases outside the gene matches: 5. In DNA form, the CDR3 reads TGTGCCAGCAATCCCGGGACTAGCACCGGGGAGCTGTTTTTT. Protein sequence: CASNPGTSTGELFF.

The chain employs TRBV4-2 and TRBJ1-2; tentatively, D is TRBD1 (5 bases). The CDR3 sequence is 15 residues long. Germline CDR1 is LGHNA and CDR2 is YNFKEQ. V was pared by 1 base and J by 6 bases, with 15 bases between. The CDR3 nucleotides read TGTGCCAGCAGCCAAGTCGACAGCCTTTTTGATGGCTACACCTTC. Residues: CASSQVDSLFDGYTF.

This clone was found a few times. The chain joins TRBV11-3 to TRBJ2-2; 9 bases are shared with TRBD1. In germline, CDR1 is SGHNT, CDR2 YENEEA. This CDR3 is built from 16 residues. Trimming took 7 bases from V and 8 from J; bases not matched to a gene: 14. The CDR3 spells CASTPFGTGFEGELFF. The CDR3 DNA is TGTGCCAGCACCCCTTTCGGGACAGGGTTTGAGGGGGAGCTGTTTTTT.

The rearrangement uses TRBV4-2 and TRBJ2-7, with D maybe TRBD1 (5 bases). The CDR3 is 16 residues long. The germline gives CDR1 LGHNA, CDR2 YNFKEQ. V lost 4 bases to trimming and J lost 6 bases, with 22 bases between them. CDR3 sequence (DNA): TGTGCCAGCAGCCCCGTGGCTTCGCAGGGAACCTCCGAGCAGTACTTC. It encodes CASSPVASQGTSEQYF.

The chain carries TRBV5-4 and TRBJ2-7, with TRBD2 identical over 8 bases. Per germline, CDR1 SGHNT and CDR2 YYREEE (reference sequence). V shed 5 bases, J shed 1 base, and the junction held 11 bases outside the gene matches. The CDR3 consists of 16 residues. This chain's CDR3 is CASSPGRGGGSYEQYF. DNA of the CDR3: TGTGCCAGCAGTCCCGGGAGGGGCGGGGGGTCCTACGAGCAGTACTTC.

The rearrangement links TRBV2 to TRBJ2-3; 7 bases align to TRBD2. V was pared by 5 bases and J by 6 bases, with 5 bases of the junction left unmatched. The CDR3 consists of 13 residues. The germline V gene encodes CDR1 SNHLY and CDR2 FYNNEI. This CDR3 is CASSSREGDTQYF. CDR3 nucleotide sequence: TGTGCCAGCAGTAGTAGGGAGGGGGATACGCAGTATTTT. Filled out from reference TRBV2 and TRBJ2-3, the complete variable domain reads EPEVTQTPSHQVTQMGQEVILRCVPISNHLYFYWYRQILGQKVEFLVSFYNNEISEKSEIFDDQFSVERPDGSNFTLKIRSTKLEDSAMYFCASSSREGDTQYFGPGTRLTVL.

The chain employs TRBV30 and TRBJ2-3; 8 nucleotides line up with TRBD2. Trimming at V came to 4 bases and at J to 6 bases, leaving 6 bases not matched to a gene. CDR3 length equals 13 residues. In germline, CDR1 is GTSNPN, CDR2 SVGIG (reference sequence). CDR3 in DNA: TGTGCCTGGAACGAGCGGGGGCGGGATACGCAGTATTTT. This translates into CAWNERGRDTQYF.

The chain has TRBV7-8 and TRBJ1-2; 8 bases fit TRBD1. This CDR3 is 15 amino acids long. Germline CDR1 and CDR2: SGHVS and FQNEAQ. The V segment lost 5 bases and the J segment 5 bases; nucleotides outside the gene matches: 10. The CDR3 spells CASSQSGQGLYGYTF. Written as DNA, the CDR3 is TGTGCCAGCAGCCAATCCGGACAGGGATTATATGGCTACACCTTC.

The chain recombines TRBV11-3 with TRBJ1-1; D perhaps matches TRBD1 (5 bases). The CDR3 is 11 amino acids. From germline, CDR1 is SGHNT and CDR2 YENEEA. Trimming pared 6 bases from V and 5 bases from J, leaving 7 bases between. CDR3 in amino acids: CASSQGTEAFF. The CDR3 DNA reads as TGTGCCAGCAGTCAGGGAACTGAAGCTTTCTTT.

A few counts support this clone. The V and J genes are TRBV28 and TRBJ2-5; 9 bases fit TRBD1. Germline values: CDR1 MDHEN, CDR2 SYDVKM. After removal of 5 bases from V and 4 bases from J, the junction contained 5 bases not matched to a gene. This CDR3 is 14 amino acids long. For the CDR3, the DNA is TGTGCCAGCAGTCCCGACAGGGGGACAGAGACCCAGTACTTC. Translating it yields CASSPDRGTETQYF.

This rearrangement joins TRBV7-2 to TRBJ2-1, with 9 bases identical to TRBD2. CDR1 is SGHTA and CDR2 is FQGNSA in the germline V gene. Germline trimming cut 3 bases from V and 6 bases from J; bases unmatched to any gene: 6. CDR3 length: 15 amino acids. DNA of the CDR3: TGTGCCAGCAGCTTCTCGAGCGGGGGGTTCAATGAGCAGTTCTTC. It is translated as CASSFSSGGFNEQFF.

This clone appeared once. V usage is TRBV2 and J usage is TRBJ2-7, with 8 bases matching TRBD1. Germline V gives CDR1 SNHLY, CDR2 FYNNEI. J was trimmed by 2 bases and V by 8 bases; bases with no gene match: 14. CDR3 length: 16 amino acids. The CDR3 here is CASGYTTGAFAYEQYF. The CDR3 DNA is TGTGCCAGCGGCTACACGACAGGGGCATTCGCCTACGAGCAGTACTTC.

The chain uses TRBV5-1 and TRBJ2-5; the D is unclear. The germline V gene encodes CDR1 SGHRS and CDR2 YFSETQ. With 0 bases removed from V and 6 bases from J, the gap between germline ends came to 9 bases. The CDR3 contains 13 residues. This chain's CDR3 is CASSLAFAKTQYF. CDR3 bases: TGCGCCAGCAGCTTGGCCTTTGCGAAGACCCAGTACTTC. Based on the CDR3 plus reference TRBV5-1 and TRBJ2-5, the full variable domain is KAGVTQTPRYLIKTRGQQVTLSCSPISGHRSVSWYQQTPGQGLQFLFEYFSETQRNKGNFPGRFSGRQFSNSRSEMNVSTLELGDSALYLCASSLAFAKTQYFGPGTRLLVL.

The CDR3 coding sequence is TGTGCCAGCAGCCCAGGACAGGGGAGATATAATTCACCCCTCCACTTT. The encoded protein is CASSPGQGRYNSPLHF. The chain carries TRBV11-3 and TRBJ1-6; the match to TRBD1 covers 9 bases. Unmatched junction bases numbered 6, after V lost 5 bases and J lost 4 bases. Per germline, CDR1 SGHNT and CDR2 YENEEA. This CDR3 has 16 amino acids.

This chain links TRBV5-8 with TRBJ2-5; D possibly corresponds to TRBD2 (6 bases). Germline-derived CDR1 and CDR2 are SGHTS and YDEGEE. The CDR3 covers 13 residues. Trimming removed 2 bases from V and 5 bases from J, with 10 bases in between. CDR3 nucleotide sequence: TGTGCCAGCAGCTTTCGAGGGAGGGAGACCCAGTACTTC. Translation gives CASSFRGRETQYF.

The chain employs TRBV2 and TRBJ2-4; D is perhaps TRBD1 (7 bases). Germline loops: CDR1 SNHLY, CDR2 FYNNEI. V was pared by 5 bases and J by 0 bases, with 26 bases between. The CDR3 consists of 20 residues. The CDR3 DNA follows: TGTGCCAGCAGTTCAAACGACAGGGAACTAGCCAAAAGAGCCAAAAACATTCAGTACTTC. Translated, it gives CASSSNDRELAKRAKNIQYF.

CDR3: CASSSGGASDTQYF. The CDR3 nucleotides are TGTGCCAGCAGCTCCGGGGGGGCGTCCGATACGCAGTATTTT. The rearrangement joins TRBV7-2 to TRBJ2-3; 8 bases map to TRBD2. V lost 4 bases and J lost 6; bases outside the gene matches: 6. The V gene's germline CDR1 is SGHTA and CDR2 FQGNSA. This CDR3 comprises 14 residues.

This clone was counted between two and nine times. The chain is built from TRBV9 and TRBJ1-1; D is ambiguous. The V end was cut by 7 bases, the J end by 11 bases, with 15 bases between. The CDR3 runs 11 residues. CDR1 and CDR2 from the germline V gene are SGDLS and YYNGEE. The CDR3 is CASGIGVFAFF. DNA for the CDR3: TGTGCCAGCGGTATCGGGGTGTTTGCTTTCTTT.

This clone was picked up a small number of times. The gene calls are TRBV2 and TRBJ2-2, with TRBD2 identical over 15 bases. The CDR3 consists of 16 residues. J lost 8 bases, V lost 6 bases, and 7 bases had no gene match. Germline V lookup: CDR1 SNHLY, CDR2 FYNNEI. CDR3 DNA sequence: TGTGCCAGCAGGGGACTAGCGGGGGGCAGGTTAGGGGAGCTGTTTTTT. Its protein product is CASRGLAGGRLGELFF.

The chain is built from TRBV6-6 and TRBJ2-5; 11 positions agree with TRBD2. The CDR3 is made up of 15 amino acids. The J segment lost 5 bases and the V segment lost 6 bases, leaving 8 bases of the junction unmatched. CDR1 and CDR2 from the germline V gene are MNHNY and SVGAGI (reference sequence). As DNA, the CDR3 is TGTGCCAGCAGAAGCCTCGGGACTAGCGGCGAGACCCAGTACTTC. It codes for CASRSLGTSGETQYF.

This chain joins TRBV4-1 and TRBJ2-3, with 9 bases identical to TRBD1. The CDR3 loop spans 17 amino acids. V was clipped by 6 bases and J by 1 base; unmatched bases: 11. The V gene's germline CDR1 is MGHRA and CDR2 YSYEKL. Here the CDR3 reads CASRLLGQGKGTDTQYF. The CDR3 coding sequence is TGCGCCAGCAGACTCCTCGGACAGGGGAAAGGCACAGATACGCAGTATTTT.

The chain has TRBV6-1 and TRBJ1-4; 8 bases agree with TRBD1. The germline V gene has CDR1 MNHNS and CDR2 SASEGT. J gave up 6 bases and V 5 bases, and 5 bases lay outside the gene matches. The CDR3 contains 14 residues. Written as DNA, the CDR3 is TGTGCCAGCAGTCTCCACAGGGGGGATGAAAAACTGTTTTTT. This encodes CASSLHRGDEKLFF.